This T cell receptor (beta chain) was retrieved from a study of cytomegalovirus exposure and HLA in healthy donors. General observations from the study: Being productive about 87% or about 30% of the time was typical of most TCR beta V segments in an earlier analysis. Solely CMV serostatus was available to characterize immune exposure.

The PCR ran on 60 Vbeta and 13 Jbeta primers. Sequencing used immunoSEQ multiplex PCR; TCRdb keeps in-frame clones, though not all of them. The table has around 130,000 clones, approximately 80% seen once. A word on this clone: Its antigen is still unknown.

Trimming cost V 6 bases and J 1 base; bases outside gene matches: 5. The CDR3 is made up of 14 amino acids. From germline, CDR1 is SGHRS and CDR2 YFSETQ. The clonotype originates from a girl between 2 and 10 years old in good health and CMV-seronegative. The sample consisted of PBMCs. The rearrangement joins TRBV5-1 to TRBJ2-5, with 8 bases lining up with TRBD1. The chain's CDR3 is CASTETGVQETQYF. The CDR3 nucleotides are TGCGCCAGCACAGAGACAGGGGTCCAAGAGACCCAGTACTTC.